The text below deals with one TCR beta chain. The sample belongs to a study of blood T cell repertoires in COVID-19. About the study: The analysed material was cDNA or gDNA that came from T cells, B-cell-depleted T cells, or PBMCs.

The CDR3 has 14 amino acids. V shed 4 bases, J shed 4 bases, and the junction held 4 bases outside the gene matches. Germline lookup yields CDR1 SNHLY and CDR2 FYNNEI. Per the authors' pipeline: How many nucleated cells were present was estimated from reference gene primer amplification. Assay used: immunoSEQ multiplex PCR; TCRdb lists only in-frame clones, some missing. V and J calls and clone size are as listed in that table; D and trimming were resolved from the DNA. Of approximately 70,000 clones in the sample, more than 85% were seen once. Material for sequencing was peripheral blood. The clonotype was recovered from a man between 40 and 49 years old with COVID-19, enrolled during active disease. The rearrangement uses TRBV2 and TRBJ1-1; 9 bases are a match to TRBD1. The CDR3 sequence is CASSGTGAITEAFF. Written as DNA, the CDR3 is TGTGCCAGCAGTGGGACAGGGGCGATCACTGAAGCTTTCTTT.